This paragraph covers one TCR beta chain sequence. The record originates from a study of follicular helper T cells after annual influenza vaccination. The protocol was immunoSEQ multiplex PCR, while the TCRdb copy is restricted to in-frame clones and leaves out a portion. This table holds 7,500 to 10,000 clones, around four fifths found once. Trimming took 3 bases from V and 0 from J, leaving 3 bases between them. Germline lookup yields CDR1 MDHEN and CDR2 SYDVKM. The CDR3 runs to 13 residues. Time point given: 2014-2015 season, pre-vaccination. No donor had influenza vaccine in the prior 6 months; all lived in the community. Excluded were substance abuse, HIV/AIDS, active cancer, immunomodulatory drugs and active illness. Between about 35 and 110 mL of blood was drawn per time point.

The chain employs TRBV28 and TRBJ1-5; D gene unclear. Specimen: CXCR5+ CD38- circulating T follicular helper cells from blood, collected on the day of influenza vaccination. Subset: circulating Tfh, non-naive CD4+CXCR5+PD-1+ (ICOS+CD38+ or ICOS-CD38-). The source is an adult who received the influenza vaccine. CDR3 loop: CASSLYSNQPQHF. The DNA for the CDR3 is TGTGCCAGCAGTTTGTATAGCAATCAGCCCCAGCATTTT.